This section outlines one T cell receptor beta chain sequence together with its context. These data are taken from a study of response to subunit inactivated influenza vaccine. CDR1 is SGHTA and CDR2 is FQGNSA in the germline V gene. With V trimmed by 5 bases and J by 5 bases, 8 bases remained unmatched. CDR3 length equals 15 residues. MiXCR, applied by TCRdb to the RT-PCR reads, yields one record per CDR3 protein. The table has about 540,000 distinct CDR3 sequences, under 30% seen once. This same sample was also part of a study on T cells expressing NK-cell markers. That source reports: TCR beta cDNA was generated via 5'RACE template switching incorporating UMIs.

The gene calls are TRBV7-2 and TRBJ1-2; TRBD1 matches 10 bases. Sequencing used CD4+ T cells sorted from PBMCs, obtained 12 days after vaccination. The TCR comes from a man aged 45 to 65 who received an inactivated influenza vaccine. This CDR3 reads CASSTSGTGVYGYTF. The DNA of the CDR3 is TGTGCCAGCAGCACTTCCGGGACAGGGGTATATGGCTACACCTTC.